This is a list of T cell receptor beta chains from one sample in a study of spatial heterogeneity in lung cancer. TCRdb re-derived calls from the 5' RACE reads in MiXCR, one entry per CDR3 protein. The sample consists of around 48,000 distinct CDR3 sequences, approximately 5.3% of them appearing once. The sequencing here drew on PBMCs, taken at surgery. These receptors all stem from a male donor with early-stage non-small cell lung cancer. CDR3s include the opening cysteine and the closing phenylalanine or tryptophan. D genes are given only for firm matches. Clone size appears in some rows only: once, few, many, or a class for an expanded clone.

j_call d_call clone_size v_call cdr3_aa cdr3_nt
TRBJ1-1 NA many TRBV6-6 CASSRGDAEAFF TGTGCCTCAAGCCGGGGGGACGCTGAAGCTTTCTTT
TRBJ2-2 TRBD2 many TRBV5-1 CASSFGTKDSGELFF TGCGCCAGCAGCTTCGGGACTAAGGACTCCGGGGAGCTGTTTTTT
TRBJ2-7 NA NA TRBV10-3 CAIAGVDSSYEQYF TGTGCCATCGCTGGCGTGGACAGCTCCTACGAGCAGTACTTC
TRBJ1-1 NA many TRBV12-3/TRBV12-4 CASSFKSEAFF TGTGCCAGCAGTTTTAAGTCTGAAGCTTTCTTT
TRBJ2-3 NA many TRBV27 CASSQGGGGRTDTQYF TGTGCCAGCAGTCAGGGGGGGGGAGGGCGCACAGATACGCAGTATTTT
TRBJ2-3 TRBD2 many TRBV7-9 CASSSSGRGAADTQYF TGTGCCAGCAGCTCTTCTGGGCGGGGGGCAGCTGATACGCAGTATTTT
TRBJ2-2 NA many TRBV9 CASSVEWGTGELFF TGTGCCAGCAGCGTAGAGTGGGGGACCGGGGAGCTGTTTTTT
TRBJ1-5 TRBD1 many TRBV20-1 CSGGSGGNQPQHF TGCAGTGGGGGGTCAGGGGGTAATCAGCCCCAGCATTTT
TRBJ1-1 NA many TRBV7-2 CASSLGSSTEAFF TGTGCCAGCAGCTTAGGAAGCAGCACTGAAGCTTTCTTT
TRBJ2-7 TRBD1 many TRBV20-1 CSALNAGTGYEQYF TGCAGTGCTCTTAACGCCGGGACAGGGTACGAGCAGTACTTC
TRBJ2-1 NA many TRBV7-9 CASSLASGGEQFF TGTGCCAGCAGCTTAGCGTCTGGTGGGGAGCAGTTCTTC
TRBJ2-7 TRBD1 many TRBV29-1 CSVEVRDSTYEQYF TGCAGCGTTGAAGTTCGGGACAGTACCTACGAGCAGTACTTC
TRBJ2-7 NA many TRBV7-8 CASSPGDISGQYF TGTGCCAGCAGCCCAGGGGACATTAGTGGGCAGTACTTC
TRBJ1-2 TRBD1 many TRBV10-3 CAISETTRTGSNYGYTF TGTGCCATCAGTGAGACCACTAGGACAGGATCTAACTATGGCTACACCTTC
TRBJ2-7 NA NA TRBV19 CASSMGLAHSYEQYF TGTGCCAGTAGTATGGGGCTAGCGCACTCCTACGAGCAGTACTTC
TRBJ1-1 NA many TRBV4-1 CASSYTPGERTEAFF TGCGCCAGCAGCTATACCCCAGGGGAGCGGACTGAAGCTTTCTTT
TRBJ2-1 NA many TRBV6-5 CASSPQRWYEQFF TGTGCCAGCAGCCCCCAGCGATGGTATGAGCAGTTCTTC
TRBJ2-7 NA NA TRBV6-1 CASTSSGRGGEQYF TGTGCCAGCACCTCCTCGGGGCGGGGCGGCGAGCAGTACTTC
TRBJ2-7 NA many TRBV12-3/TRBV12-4 CASSLAETYEQYF TGTGCCAGCAGTTTGGCCGAAACCTACGAGCAGTACTTC
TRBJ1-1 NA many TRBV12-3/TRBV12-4 CASERTEAFF TGTGCCAGCGAACGCACTGAAGCTTTCTTT
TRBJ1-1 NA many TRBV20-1 CSARDGREVTEAFF TGCAGTGCTAGAGATGGCAGGGAGGTGACTGAAGCTTTCTTT
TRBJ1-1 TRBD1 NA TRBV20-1 CSAGDRGSEAFF TGCAGTGCAGGGGACAGGGGATCTGAAGCTTTCTTT
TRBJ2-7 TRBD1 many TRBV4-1 CASSQADRGYEQYF TGCGCCAGCAGCCAAGCGGACAGGGGGTACGAGCAGTACTTC
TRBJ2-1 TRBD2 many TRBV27 CASSPLGSGSNEQFF TGTGCCAGCAGTCCTCTGGGTAGCGGGAGCAATGAGCAGTTCTTC
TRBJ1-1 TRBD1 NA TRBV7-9 CASSLGDSEAFF TGTGCCAGCAGCTTAGGGGACAGTGAAGCTTTCTTT
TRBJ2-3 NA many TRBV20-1 CSASPGPREDTQYF TGCAGTGCTAGCCCGGGACCCCGGGAAGATACGCAGTATTTT
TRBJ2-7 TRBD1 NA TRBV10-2 CASRPTGGISYEQYF TGCGCCAGCAGGCCGACAGGGGGGATCTCCTACGAGCAGTACTTC
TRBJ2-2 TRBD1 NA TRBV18 CASSPETGGANTGELFF TGTGCCAGCTCACCAGAGACAGGGGGAGCGAACACCGGGGAGCTGTTTTTT
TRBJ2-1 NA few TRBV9 CASSLGLPIGEQFF TGTGCCAGCAGCTTGGGGCTGCCGATAGGTGAGCAGTTCTTC
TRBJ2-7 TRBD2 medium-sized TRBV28 CASRPSGTSGTYEQYF TGTGCCAGCCGCCCTTCAGGGACTAGCGGTACCTACGAGCAGTACTTC
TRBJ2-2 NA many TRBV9 CASSPRGGGNTVELFF TGTGCCAGCAGCCCTCGAGGGGGCGGGAACACCGTGGAGCTGTTTTTT
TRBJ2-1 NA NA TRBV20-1 CSARDRGAVNEQFF TGCAGTGCTAGAGATCGCGGGGCCGTCAATGAGCAGTTCTTC
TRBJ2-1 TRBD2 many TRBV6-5 CASSYYGTSGHNEQFF TGTGCCAGCAGTTACTATGGGACTAGCGGACACAATGAGCAGTTCTTC
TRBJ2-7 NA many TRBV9 CASSDPKTGSFDEQYF TGTGCCAGCAGCGACCCCAAAACAGGGAGTTTCGACGAGCAGTACTTC
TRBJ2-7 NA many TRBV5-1 CASSPRTPYEQYF TGCGCCAGCAGCCCGAGGACACCTTACGAGCAGTACTTC
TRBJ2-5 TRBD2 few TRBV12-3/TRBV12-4 CASSISGILQETQYF TGTGCCAGCAGCATTAGCGGGATACTCCAAGAGACCCAGTACTTC
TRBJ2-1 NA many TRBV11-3 CASSPRTPYNEQFF TGTGCCAGCAGCCCGAGGACCCCGTACAATGAGCAGTTCTTC
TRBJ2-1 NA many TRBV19 CASSIEAHNEQFF TGTGCCAGTAGTATAGAGGCTCACAATGAGCAGTTCTTC
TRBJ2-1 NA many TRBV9 CASSVQVSSEQFF TGTGCCAGCAGCGTACAAGTTTCCAGTGAGCAGTTCTTC
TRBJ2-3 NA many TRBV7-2 CASSSGTRGAYTDTQYF TGTGCCAGCAGCTCCGGGACCAGAGGGGCCTACACAGATACGCAGTATTTT
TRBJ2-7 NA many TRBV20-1 CSARRGVGLGPYEQYF TGCAGTGCTAGAAGGGGGGTGGGCCTGGGGCCCTACGAGCAGTACTTC
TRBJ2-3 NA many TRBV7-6 CASSLAGRGSLDTQYF TGTGCCAGCAGCTTAGCGGGACGAGGTAGTTTAGATACGCAGTATTTT
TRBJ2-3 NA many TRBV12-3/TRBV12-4 CASSFRGGDTQYF TGTGCCAGCAGTTTTAGGGGAGGAGATACGCAGTATTTT
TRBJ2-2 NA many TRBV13 CASSRRVTGELFF TGTGCCAGCAGCCGCCGGGTCACCGGGGAGCTGTTTTTT
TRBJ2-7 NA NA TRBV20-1 CSASRTHGASYEGQYF TGCAGTGCTAGTCGGACTCACGGCGCTTCCTACGAAGGGCAGTACTTC
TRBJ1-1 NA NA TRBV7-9 CASSLAQGGTEAFF TGTGCTAGCAGCTTAGCACAGGGCGGCACTGAAGCTTTCTTT
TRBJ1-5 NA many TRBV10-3 CAISEGPGRVQPQHF TGTGCCATCAGTGAGGGTCCCGGGCGGGTTCAGCCCCAGCATTTT
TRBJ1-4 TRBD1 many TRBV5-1 CASSYDRAATNEKLFF TGCGCCAGCAGCTACGACAGGGCCGCAACTAATGAAAAACTGTTTTTT
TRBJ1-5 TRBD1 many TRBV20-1 CSAPQGVGGPQHF TGCAGTGCTCCTCAGGGGGTTGGTGGGCCCCAGCATTTT
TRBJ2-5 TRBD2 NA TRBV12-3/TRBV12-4 CASSAAGTSGTQYF TGTGCCAGCAGTGCTGCCGGGACTAGCGGGACCCAGTACTTC
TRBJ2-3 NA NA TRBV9 CASSVVGRVADTQYF TGTGCCAGCAGCGTAGTGGGCAGGGTGGCAGATACGCAGTATTTT
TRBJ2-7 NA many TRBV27 CASSLGGRYEQYF TGTGCCAGCAGTTTAGGGGGCCGCTACGAGCAGTACTTC
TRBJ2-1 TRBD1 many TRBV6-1 CASSSLPGQGSNEQFF TGTGCCAGCAGTTCCCTACCGGGACAGGGTAGCAATGAGCAGTTCTTC
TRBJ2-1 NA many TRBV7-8 CASSLDRRRPSSYNEQFF TGTGCCAGCAGCTTAGACCGTCGGCGCCCTAGCTCCTACAATGAGCAGTTCTTC
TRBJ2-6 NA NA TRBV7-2 CASSLAHFSGANVLTF TGTGCCAGCAGCTTAGCGCACTTCTCTGGGGCCAACGTCCTGACTTTC
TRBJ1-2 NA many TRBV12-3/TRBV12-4 CASSYRAATNYGYTF TGTGCCAGCAGTTACCGGGCCGCGACTAACTATGGCTACACCTTC
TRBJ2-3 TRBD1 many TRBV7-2 CASSLRGQTTDTQYF TGTGCCAGCAGCTTAAGGGGACAGACCACAGATACGCAGTATTTT
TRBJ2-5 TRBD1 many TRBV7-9 CASSPGQGSQETQYF TGTGCCAGCAGCCCTGGACAGGGAAGCCAAGAGACCCAGTACTTC
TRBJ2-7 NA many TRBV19 CASSVLIAYEQYF TGTGCCAGTAGTGTCCTGATCGCCTACGAGCAGTACTTC
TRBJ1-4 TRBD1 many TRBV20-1 CSATQGAGNEKLFF TGCAGTGCGACTCAGGGGGCCGGGAATGAAAAACTGTTTTTT